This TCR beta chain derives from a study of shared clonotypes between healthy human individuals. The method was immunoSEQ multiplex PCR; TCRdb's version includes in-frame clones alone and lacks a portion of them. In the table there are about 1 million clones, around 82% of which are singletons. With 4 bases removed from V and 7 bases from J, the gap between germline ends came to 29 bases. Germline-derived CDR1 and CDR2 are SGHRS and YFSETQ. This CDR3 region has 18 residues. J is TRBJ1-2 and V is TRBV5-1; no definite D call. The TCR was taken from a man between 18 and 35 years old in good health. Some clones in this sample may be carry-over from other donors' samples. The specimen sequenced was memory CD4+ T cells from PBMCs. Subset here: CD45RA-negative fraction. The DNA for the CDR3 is TGCGCCAGCAGCCCCCGTATAACATGGATGTCGCAGTCGGGTGGCTACACCTTC. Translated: CASSPRITWMSQSGGYTF. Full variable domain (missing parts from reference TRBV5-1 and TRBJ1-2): KAGVTQTPRYLIKTRGQQVTLSCSPISGHRSVSWYQQTPGQGLQFLFEYFSETQRNKGNFPGRFSGRQFSNSRSEMNVSTLELGDSALYLCASSPRITWMSQSGGYTFGSGTRLTVV.